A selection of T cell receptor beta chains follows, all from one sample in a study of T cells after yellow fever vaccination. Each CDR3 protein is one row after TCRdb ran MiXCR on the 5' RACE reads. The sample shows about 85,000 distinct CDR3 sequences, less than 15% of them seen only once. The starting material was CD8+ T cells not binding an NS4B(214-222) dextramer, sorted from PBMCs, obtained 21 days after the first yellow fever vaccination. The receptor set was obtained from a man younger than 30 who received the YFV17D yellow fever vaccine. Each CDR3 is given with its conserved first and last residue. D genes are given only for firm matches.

CASSGGDRGMMNEQFF	TRBV5-1	TRBJ2-1	TRBD1
CASSLGGTWTETQYF	TRBV11-1	TRBJ2-5	-
CASSQNPPGGYTF	TRBV12-3/TRBV12-4	TRBJ1-2	-
CASSLGQESTDTQYF	TRBV9	TRBJ2-3	TRBD1
CASSLAGGPFYEQYF	TRBV5-4	TRBJ2-7	TRBD2
CASSLEGPYNEQFF	TRBV5-6	TRBJ2-1	-
CASSQQGTNEKLFF	TRBV18	TRBJ1-4	-
CSASGAGNNEQFF	TRBV20-1	TRBJ2-1	-
CSARDREIEAFF	TRBV20-1	TRBJ1-1	-
CASSQTSGGAETQYF	TRBV4-2	TRBJ2-5	TRBD2
CASELGGLRCTEAFF	TRBV6-1	TRBJ1-1	-
CASWSRDTDTQYF	TRBV2	TRBJ2-3	-
CASSVESRDSENEKLFF	TRBV9	TRBJ1-4	TRBD1
CATSTRQGSSYEQYF	TRBV15	TRBJ2-7	TRBD1
CASSSPRTGKDF	TRBV5-6	TRBJ2-7	TRBD1
CASSFPGSHSNQPQHF	TRBV7-3	TRBJ1-5	-
CASSSHRTSGILAQYF	TRBV7-9	TRBJ2-3	TRBD2
CAISESILVGSIYGYTF	TRBV10-3	TRBJ1-2	-
CASSFGSGGPYNEQFF	TRBV7-3	TRBJ2-1	TRBD2
CASSLSGVHYNSPLHF	TRBV5-5	TRBJ1-6	-
CSVDEGGLYEQFF	TRBV29-1	TRBJ2-1	-
CAAGLAGGAPNTGELFF	TRBV10-2	TRBJ2-2	TRBD2
CASSLEEGAGAGELFF	TRBV7-7	TRBJ2-2	TRBD1
CASSSLLDKLSTDTQYF	TRBV18	TRBJ2-3	-
CASRWTSGGQYEQYF	TRBV10-2	TRBJ2-7	TRBD2
CASSADRKIQETQYF	TRBV6-1	TRBJ2-5	TRBD1
CASSLNPFWETQYF	TRBV7-3	TRBJ2-5	-
CASSSAGGNTIYF	TRBV12-3/TRBV12-4	TRBJ1-3	-
CASSQEAGSYGYTF	TRBV4-1	TRBJ1-2	-
CASSPRLYEQFF	TRBV7-2	TRBJ2-1	-
CASSFFYAPRGGNTGELFF	TRBV7-8	TRBJ2-2	TRBD2
CASSSTTSGGGYNEQFF	TRBV11-2	TRBJ2-1	TRBD2
CASRAGVETQYF	TRBV25-1	TRBJ2-5	TRBD2
CASSELMSFRTGVIQPQHF	TRBV6-1	TRBJ1-5	TRBD1
CASSRQGYEQYF	TRBV28	TRBJ2-7	-
CASSLVWRDTEAFF	TRBV28	TRBJ1-1	-
CASSPEVPGQGTSYEQYF	TRBV12-3/TRBV12-4	TRBJ2-7	TRBD1
CASSQWRSIDTQYF	TRBV14	TRBJ2-3	-
CSVVLGNTEAFF	TRBV29-1	TRBJ1-1	-
CASSDSRLYEQYF	TRBV6-4	TRBJ2-7	-
CASSLSGETAGELFF	TRBV7-6	TRBJ2-2	TRBD2
CASSSTDSNQPQHF	TRBV12-3/TRBV12-4	TRBJ1-5	-
CASSPLTLEQFF	TRBV18	TRBJ2-1	-
CASSLGGLSYNEQFF	TRBV13	TRBJ2-1	-
CASSLAIGHGAFF	TRBV7-9	TRBJ1-1	-
CASSYVGQGEAFF	TRBV4-1	TRBJ1-1	-
CASSQLATNEQFF	TRBV4-2	TRBJ2-1	-
CASSGTPDGYNEQFF	TRBV3-1	TRBJ2-1	-
CASRPGGLEAFF	TRBV5-6	TRBJ1-1	-
CASRRTAGSTGELFF	TRBV6-1	TRBJ2-2	-
CSVELGLAKFF	TRBV29-1	TRBJ2-1	TRBD2
CSVDGSGGPSPDTQYF	TRBV29-1	TRBJ2-3	TRBD2
CAIRDRGLYNEQFF	TRBV28	TRBJ2-1	TRBD1
CATSAAIPVAGGSTDTQYF	TRBV24-1	TRBJ2-3	TRBD2
CATSRERRDRPNTEALF	TRBV15	TRBJ1-1	TRBD1
CASSVEGVDGYTF	TRBV9	TRBJ1-2	-
CASSKVTRPRTPCSYEQYF	TRBV21-1	TRBJ2-7	-
CASSFSDSINQPQHF	TRBV7-2	TRBJ1-5	-
CSARALSSYNEQFF	TRBV20-1	TRBJ2-1	-
CATSDRDYPSNTGELFF	TRBV24-1	TRBJ2-2	TRBD2